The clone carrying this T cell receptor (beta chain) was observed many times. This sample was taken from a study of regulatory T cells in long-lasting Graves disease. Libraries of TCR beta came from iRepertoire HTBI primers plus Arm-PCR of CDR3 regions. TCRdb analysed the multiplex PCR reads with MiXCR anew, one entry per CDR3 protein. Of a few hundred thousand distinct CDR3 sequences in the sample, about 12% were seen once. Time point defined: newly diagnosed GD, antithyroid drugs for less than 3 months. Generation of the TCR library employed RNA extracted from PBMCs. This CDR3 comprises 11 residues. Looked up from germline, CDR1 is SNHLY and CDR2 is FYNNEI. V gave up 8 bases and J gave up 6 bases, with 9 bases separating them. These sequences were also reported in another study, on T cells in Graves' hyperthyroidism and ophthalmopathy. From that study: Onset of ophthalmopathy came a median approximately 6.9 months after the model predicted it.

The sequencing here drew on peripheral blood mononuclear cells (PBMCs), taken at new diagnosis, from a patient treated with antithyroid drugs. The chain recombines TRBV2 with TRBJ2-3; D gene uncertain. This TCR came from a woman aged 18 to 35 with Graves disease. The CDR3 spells CASRMEDTQYF. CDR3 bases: TGTGCCAGCCGGATGGAGGATACGCAGTATTTT.